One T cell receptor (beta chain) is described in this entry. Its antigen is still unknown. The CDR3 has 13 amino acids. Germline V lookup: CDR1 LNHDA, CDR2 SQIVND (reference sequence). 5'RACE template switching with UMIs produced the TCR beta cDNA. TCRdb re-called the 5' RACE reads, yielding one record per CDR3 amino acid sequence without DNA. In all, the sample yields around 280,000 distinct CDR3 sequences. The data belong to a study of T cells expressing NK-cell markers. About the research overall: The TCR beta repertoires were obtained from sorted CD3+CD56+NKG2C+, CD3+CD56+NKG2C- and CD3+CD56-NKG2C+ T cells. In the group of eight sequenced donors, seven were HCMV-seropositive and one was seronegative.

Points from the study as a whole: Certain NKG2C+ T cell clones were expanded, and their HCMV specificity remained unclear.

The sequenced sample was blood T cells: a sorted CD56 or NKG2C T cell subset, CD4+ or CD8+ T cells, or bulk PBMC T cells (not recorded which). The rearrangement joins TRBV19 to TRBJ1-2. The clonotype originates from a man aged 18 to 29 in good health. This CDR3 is CASSIGGLGGYTF. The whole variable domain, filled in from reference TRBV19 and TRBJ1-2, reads DGGITQSPKYLFRKEGQNVTLSCEQNLNHDAMYWYRQDPGQGLRLIYYSQIVNDFQKGDIAEGYSVSREKKESFPLTVTSAQKNPTAFYLCASSIGGLGGYTFGSGTRLTVV.